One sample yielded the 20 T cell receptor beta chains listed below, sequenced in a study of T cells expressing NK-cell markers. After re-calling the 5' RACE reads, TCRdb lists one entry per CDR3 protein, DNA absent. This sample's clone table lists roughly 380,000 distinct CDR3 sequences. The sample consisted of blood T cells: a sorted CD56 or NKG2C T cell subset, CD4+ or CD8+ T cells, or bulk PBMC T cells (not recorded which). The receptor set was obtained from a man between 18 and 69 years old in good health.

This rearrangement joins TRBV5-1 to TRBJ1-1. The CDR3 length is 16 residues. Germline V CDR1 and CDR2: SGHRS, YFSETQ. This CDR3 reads CASSLSSGRISTEAFF.

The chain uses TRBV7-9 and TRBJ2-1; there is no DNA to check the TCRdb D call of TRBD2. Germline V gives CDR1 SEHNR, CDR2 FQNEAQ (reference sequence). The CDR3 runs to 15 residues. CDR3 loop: CASSLEQGASDEQFF.

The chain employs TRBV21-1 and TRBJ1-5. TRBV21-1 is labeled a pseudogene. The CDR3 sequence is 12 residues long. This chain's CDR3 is CASRGPRQPQHF.

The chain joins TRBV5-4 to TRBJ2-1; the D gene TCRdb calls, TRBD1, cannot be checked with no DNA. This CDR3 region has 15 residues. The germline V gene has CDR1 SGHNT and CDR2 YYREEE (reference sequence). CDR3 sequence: CASSPQGDYYNEQFF.

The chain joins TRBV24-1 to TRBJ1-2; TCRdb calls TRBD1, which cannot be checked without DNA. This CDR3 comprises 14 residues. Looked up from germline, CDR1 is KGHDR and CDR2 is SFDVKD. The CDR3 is CATSDRDRGHGYTF.

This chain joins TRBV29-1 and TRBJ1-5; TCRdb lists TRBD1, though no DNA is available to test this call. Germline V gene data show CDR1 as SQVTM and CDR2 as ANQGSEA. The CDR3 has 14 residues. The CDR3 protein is CSVASGGSNQPQHF. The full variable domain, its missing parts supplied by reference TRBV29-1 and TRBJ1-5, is SAVISQKPSRDICQRGTSLTIQCQVDSQVTMMFWYRQQPGQSLTLIATANQGSEATYESGFVIDKFPISRPNLTFSTLTVSNMSPEDSSIYLCSVASGGSNQPQHFGDGTRLSIL.

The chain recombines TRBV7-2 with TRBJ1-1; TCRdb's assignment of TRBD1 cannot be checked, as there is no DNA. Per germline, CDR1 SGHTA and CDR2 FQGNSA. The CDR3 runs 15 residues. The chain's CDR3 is CASSADRVSNTEAFF.

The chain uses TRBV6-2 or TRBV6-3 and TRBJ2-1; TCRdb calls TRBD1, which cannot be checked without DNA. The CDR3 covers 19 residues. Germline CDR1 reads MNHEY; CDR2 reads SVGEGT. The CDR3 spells CASFRDGGRPRSSYNEQFF.

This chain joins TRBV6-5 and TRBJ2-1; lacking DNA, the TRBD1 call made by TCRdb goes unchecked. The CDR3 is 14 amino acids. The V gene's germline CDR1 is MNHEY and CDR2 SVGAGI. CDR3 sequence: CASSYQMGVGEQFF.

Here the CDR3 reads CASSLSDGTQYF. The rearrangement joins TRBV6-6 to TRBJ2-3. The CDR3 totals 12 residues. Germline assignment: CDR1 MNHNY and CDR2 SVGAGI (reference sequence).

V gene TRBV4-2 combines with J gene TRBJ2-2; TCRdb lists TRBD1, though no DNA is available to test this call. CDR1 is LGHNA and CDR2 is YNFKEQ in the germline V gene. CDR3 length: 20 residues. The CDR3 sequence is CASSPKFRGGGDISTGELFF.

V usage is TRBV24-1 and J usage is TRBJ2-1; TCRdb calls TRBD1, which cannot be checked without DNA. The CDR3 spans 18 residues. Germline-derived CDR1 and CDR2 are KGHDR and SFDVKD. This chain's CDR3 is CATSDSSGQVGLYNEQFF.

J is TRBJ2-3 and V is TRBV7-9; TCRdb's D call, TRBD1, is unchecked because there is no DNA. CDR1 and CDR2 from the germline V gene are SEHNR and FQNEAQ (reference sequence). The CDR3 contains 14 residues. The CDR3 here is CASSLRGGTDTQYF.

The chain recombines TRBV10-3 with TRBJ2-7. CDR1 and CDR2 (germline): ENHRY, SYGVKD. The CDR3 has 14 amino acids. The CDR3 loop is CAISGRRSSYEQYF.

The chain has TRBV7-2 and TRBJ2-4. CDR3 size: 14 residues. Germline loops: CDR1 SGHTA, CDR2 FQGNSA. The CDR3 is CASSLTLAPNIQYF.

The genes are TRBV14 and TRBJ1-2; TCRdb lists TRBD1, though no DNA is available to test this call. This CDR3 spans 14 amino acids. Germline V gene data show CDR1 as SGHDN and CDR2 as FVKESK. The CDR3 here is CASSETGRSYGYTF.

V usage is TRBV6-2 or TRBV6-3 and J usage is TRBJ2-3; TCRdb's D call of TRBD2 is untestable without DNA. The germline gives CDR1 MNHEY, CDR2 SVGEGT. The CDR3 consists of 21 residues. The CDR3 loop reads CASSYQGTSGGGRDYTDTQYF.

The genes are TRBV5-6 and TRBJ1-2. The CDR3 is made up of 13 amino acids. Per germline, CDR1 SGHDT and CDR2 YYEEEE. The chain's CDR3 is CASSLDRSYGYTF.

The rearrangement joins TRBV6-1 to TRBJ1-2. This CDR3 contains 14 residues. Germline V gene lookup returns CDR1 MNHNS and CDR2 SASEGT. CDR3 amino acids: CASSPKKVVSGYTF.

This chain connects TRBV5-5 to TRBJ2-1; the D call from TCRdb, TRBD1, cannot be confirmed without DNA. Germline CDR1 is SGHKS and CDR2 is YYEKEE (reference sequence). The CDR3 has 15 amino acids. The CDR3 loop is CASSFVGWGYNEQFF.